Described below is a single T cell receptor (beta chain) sequence and its context. Its cognate antigen is unknown. Primers included in the PCR were 60 Vbeta and 13 Jbeta primers. Original methodology: There were 80 million or so unique TCR beta chains by a later count, and approximately 11 million of them were shared. Here immunoSEQ multiplex PCR was the method, and the copy in TCRdb shows in-frame clones only, minus some. V, J and clone size are those of that table, while D and trimming were read from the DNA. This table holds 110,000 to 150,000 clones, 60% to 85% found once. This entry comes from a study of cytomegalovirus exposure and HLA in healthy donors. Germline V gene lookup returns CDR1 KGHSY and CDR2 FQNENV. After removal of 3 bases from V and 7 bases from J, the junction contained 9 bases not matched to a gene. The CDR3 has 15 amino acids. Study conclusions and caveats: For most subjects, TCR beta sequences were reported to predict HLA-A and HLA-B alleles with accuracy.

The source is a male donor in good health and CMV-seronegative. The V gene is TRBV16, the J gene TRBJ2-1; 7 bases line up with TRBD2. Sequencing was carried out using PBMCs. The CDR3 spells CASSHPGRGDNEQFF. DNA for the CDR3: TGTGCCAGCAGCCACCCAGGGAGGGGTGATAATGAGCAGTTCTTC.